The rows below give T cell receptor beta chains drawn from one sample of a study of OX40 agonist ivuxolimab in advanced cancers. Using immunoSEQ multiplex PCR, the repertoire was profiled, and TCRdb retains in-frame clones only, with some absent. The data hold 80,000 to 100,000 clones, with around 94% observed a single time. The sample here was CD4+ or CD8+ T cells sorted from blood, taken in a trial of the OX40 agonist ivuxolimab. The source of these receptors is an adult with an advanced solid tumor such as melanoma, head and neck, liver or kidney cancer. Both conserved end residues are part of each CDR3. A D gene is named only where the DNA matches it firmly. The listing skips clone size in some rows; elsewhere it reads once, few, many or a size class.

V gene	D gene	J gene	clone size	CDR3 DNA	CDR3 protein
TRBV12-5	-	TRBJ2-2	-	TGTGCTAGTGGTTCTAATGCTCAGGCTTACACCGGGGAGCTGTTTTTT	CASGSNAQAYTGELFF
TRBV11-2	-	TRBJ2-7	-	TGTGCCAGCAGCTCCGCGACAGGTACGGTCCCCTACGAGCAGTACTTC	CASSSATGTVPYEQYF
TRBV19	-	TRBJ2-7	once	TGTGCCAGTAGTATAGGGGGGCAGGCCTACGAGCAGTACTTC	CASSIGGQAYEQYF
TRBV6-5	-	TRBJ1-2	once	TGTGCCAGCAGTTACGGGGGATCTTATGGCTACACCTTC	CASSYGGSYGYTF
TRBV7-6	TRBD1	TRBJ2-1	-	TGTGCCAGCAGCAGAGGGGACAGGGCCTACAATGAGCAGTTCTTC	CASSRGDRAYNEQFF
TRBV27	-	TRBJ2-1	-	TGTGCCAGCAGTTTATCGGGTTTGAGCTCCTACAATGAGCAGTTCTTC	CASSLSGLSSYNEQFF
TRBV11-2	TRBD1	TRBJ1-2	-	TGTGCCAGCAGCTTAGGACAGGGGGACTATGGCTACACCTTC	CASSLGQGDYGYTF
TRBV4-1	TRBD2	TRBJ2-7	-	TGCGCCAGCAGCCCTGGACTAGCGGGGGGTTACGAGCAGTACTTC	CASSPGLAGGYEQYF
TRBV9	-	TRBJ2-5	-	TGTGCCAGCAGCGTGGGCGGGGGCTCGTCGGAGACCCAGTACTTC	CASSVGGGSSETQYF
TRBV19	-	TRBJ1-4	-	TGTGCCAGTAGTAGCCGGACAGAATCTAATGAAAAACTGTTTTTT	CASSSRTESNEKLFF
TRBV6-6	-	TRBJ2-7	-	TGTGCCAGCACTCTACGGGGGGCAGGGGAGCAGTACTTC	CASTLRGAGEQYF
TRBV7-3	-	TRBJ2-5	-	TGTGCCAGCAGCCTTGGGACGGTCCAAGAGACCCAGTACTTC	CASSLGTVQETQYF
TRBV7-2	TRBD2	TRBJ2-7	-	TGTGCCAGCAGCTCCCAAGCTGGGAGGGGTCGATTCACCCCAGGCGAGCAGTACTTC	CASSSQAGRGRFTPGEQYF
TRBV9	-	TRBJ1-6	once	TGTGCCAGCAGCCTTGGGAGGAATTCACCCCTCCACTTT	CASSLGRNSPLHF
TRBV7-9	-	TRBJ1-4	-	TGTGCCAGCAGAGTTACAGGGTCCGGGGCAACTAATGAAAAACTGTTTTTT	CASRVTGSGATNEKLFF
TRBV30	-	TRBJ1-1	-	TGTGCCTGGAGTGTAAACCCCCGGGACCTTATCGACGCTGAAGCTTTCTTT	CAWSVNPRDLIDAEAFF
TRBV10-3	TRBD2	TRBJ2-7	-	TGTGCCATCAGTCCAGCGGGGGTCGAGTACGAGCAGTACTTC	CAISPAGVEYEQYF
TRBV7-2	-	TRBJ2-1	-	TGTGCCAGCAGCCCTAGACTAGGGGGTAATGAGCAGTTCTTC	CASSPRLGGNEQFF
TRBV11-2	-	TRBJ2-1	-	TGTGCCAGCAGCTTAGGTTCTAACCTTTACAATGAGCAGTTCTTC	CASSLGSNLYNEQFF
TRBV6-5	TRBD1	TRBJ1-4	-	TGTGCCAGCAGTTTACAGGGGCATCGGGAAAAACTGTTTTTT	CASSLQGHREKLFF
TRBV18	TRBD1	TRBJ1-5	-	TGTGCCAGCTCACCGGACAGGGCCAATCAGCCCCAGCATTTT	CASSPDRANQPQHF
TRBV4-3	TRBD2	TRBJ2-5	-	TGCGCCAGCAGCCAAGAGACCTCCTTTAGCGGGAACCAAGAGACCCAGTACTTC	CASSQETSFSGNQETQYF
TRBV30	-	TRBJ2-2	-	TGTGCCTGGGGGTGGGGGACTGAGAACACCGGGGAGCTGTTTTTT	CAWGWGTENTGELFF